Below are 18 T cell receptor beta chains sequenced from a single sample in a study of CXCR3-negative and CXCR3-positive naive CD8 T cells. It was by 5' RACE with UMI labels that the TRB cDNA libraries were prepared. With the 5' RACE reads reprocessed, TCRdb shows one record per CDR3 protein and no DNA. The table lists approximately 5,800 distinct CDR3 sequences. The sequenced material came from naive CXCR3- CD8+ T cells from blood. Noted subset: CD45RO-CCR7+CD27+CD95- naive CD8+ T cells lacking CXCR3 (TNR3-). The receptors stem from a human donor in good health. Some clones in this sample may be carry-over from other donors' samples.

Its frequency marks this clonotype as medium-sized. The V call is TRBV25-1, the J call TRBJ1-3. Germline assignment: CDR1 MGHDK and CDR2 SYGVNS. The CDR3 consists of 13 residues. The chain's CDR3 is CASGRTTGNTIYF.

According to its frequency, this clonotype is medium-sized. V and J are TRBV29-1 and TRBJ1-5; checking the TCRdb D call of TRBD1 is not possible without DNA. Germline V gene sequence: CDR1 SQVTM, CDR2 ANQGSEA. The CDR3 spans 14 residues. CDR3 in amino acids: CSVDQTGVHQPQHF.

This chain links TRBV7-8 with TRBJ2-1; lacking DNA, the TRBD1 call made by TCRdb goes unchecked. The CDR3 spans 16 residues. The germline V gene has CDR1 SGHVS and CDR2 FQNEAQ. CDR3 loop: CASSLGTGVGYNEQFF.

This clonotype is medium-sized by frequency. V and J are TRBV11-3 and TRBJ1-4; absent DNA, TCRdb's TRBD1 call cannot be checked. Germline V gives CDR1 SGHNT, CDR2 YENEEA. This CDR3 is built from 16 residues. CDR3 sequence reads: CASSKPPGQGREKLFF.

Measured by frequency, this clonotype is medium-sized. V usage is TRBV14 and J usage is TRBJ1-5; lacking DNA, the TRBD1 call made by TCRdb goes unchecked. The CDR3 extends over 18 amino acids. Germline-derived CDR1 and CDR2 are SGHDN and FVKESK. CDR3 sequence reads: CASSLDRASSSSNQPQHF.

The chain carries TRBV7-6 and TRBJ2-7. The length of the CDR3 is 13 residues. Germline V gene lookup returns CDR1 SGHVS and CDR2 FNYEAQ. The CDR3 loop reads CASSLTGEYEQYF. Using reference TRBV7-6 and TRBJ2-7 for the parts outside the CDR3, the full variable domain is GAGVSQSPRYKVTKRGQDVALRCDPISGHVSLYWYRQALGQGPEFLTYFNYEAQQDKSGLPNDRFSAERPEGSISTLTIQRTEQRDSAMYRCASSLTGEYEQYFGPGTRLTVT.

The V call is TRBV2, the J call TRBJ2-6. The CDR3 runs to 15 residues. Germline loops: CDR1 SNHLY, CDR2 FYNNEI. The CDR3: CASSRDTSGANVLTF.

This chain links TRBV4-1 with TRBJ2-7; the D call from TCRdb, TRBD1, cannot be confirmed without DNA. CDR3 length: 16 amino acids. Germline CDR1 reads MGHRA; CDR2 reads YSYEKL. The CDR3 sequence: CASSQPTGLGIYEQYF.

This sequence joins TRBV5-1 and TRBJ2-1; TCRdb reports TRBD1, a call that lacks DNA to check it against. Germline-derived CDR1 and CDR2 are SGHRS and YFSETQ. This CDR3 region has 15 residues. The CDR3 loop reads CASSYTGGAYDEQFF.

The chain combines TRBV29-1 with TRBJ2-7. The CDR3 covers 11 residues. Germline CDR1 SQVTM, CDR2 ANQGSEA. Here the CDR3 reads CSVVIGYEQYF.

By frequency, this clonotype registers medium-sized. This chain joins TRBV29-1 and TRBJ1-1; the D call from TCRdb, TRBD1, cannot be confirmed without DNA. The CDR3 spans 11 residues. From germline, CDR1 is SQVTM and CDR2 ANQGSEA. CDR3 sequence: CSVTGDTEAFF. Full variable domain (rest looked up from reference TRBV29-1 and TRBJ1-1): SAVISQKPSRDICQRGTSLTIQCQVDSQVTMMFWYRQQPGQSLTLIATANQGSEATYESGFVIDKFPISRPNLTFSTLTVSNMSPEDSSIYLCSVTGDTEAFFGQGTRLTVV.

The chain links TRBV28 to TRBJ2-2; checking the TCRdb D call of TRBD1 is not possible without DNA. The CDR3 is made up of 13 amino acids. Germline lookup yields CDR1 MDHEN and CDR2 SYDVKM. The CDR3 sequence: CASSLPGTGELFF.

The chain uses TRBV5-1 and TRBJ1-1. This CDR3 comprises 15 residues. Germline V gene data show CDR1 as SGHRS and CDR2 as YFSETQ. Here the CDR3 reads CASSPRTAGNTEAFF.

This chain joins TRBV7-6 and TRBJ2-3. The CDR3 is made up of 15 amino acids. Germline values: CDR1 SGHVS, CDR2 FNYEAQ. CDR3 region: CASSPDSSVIGTQYF.

This rearrangement joins TRBV25-1 to TRBJ1-3; with no DNA, the TCRdb D assignment of TRBD1 cannot be verified. Germline-derived CDR1 and CDR2 are MGHDK and SYGVNS. The CDR3 totals 16 residues. CDR3 region: CASSEGTVYSGNTIYF. The whole variable domain, remainder taken from reference TRBV25-1 and TRBJ1-3, is EADIYQTPRYLVIGTGKKITLECSQTMGHDKMYWYQQDPGMELHLIHYSYGVNSTEKGDLSSESTVSRIRTEHFPLTLESARPSHTSQYLCASSEGTVYSGNTIYFGEGSWLTVV.

This clonotype registers medium-sized by frequency. V gene TRBV20-1 combines with J gene TRBJ2-7; there is no DNA to check the TCRdb D call of TRBD1. Per germline, CDR1 DFQATT and CDR2 SNEGSKA (reference sequence). The CDR3 length is 14 residues. CDR3 loop: CSARAQGMAYEQYF.

This chain joins TRBV29-1 and TRBJ2-3; the D call of TRBD2 rests on TCRdb alone, since no DNA is present to check it. The CDR3 runs 12 residues. CDR1 and CDR2 from the germline V gene are SQVTM and ANQGSEA. The CDR3 is CSFTTGPHTQYF.

This clonotype ranks as medium-sized in terms of frequency. The rearrangement uses TRBV29-1 and TRBJ2-1; TCRdb's D call of TRBD2 is untestable without DNA. This CDR3 has 16 residues. Per the germline V gene, CDR1 is SQVTM and CDR2 is ANQGSEA. The chain's CDR3 is CSVEDAASGKYNEQFF.